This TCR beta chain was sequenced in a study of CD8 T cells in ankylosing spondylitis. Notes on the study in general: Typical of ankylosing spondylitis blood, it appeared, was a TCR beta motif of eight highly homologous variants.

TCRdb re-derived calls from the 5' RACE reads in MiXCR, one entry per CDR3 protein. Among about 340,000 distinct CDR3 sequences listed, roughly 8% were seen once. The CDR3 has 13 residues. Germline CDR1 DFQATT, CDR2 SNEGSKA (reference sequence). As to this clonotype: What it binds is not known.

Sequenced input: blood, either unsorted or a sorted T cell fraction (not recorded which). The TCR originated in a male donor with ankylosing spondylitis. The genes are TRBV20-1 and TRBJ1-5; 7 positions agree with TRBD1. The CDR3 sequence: CGFKTGNNQPQHF. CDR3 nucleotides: TGCGGGTTTAAGACAGGGAACAATCAGCCCCAGCATTTT.